These 31 T cell receptor beta chains came from one sample sequenced in a study of human T cells and chemical hapten exposure. One entry per CDR3 protein results from TCRdb running MiXCR on the RACE reads. The sample carries roughly 380,000 distinct CDR3 sequences, 4.8% recorded once. The time point is: patch test 1, 2 weeks after DPC sensitization. Sample treatment: therapeutic diphenylcyclopropenone sensitization with weekly scalp DPC. The input for sequencing was whole blood, taken in connection with sensitization to the hapten diphenylcyclopropenone (DPC). These receptor sequences come from a woman between 45 and 65 years old with alopecia areata. Some clones in this sample may be carry-over from other donors' samples.

This clonotype was seen at least ten times. The chain links TRBV5-1 to TRBJ2-7; D tentatively fits TRBD1 or TRBD2 (6 bases each). V shed 2 bases and J shed 7 bases, with 16 bases lying between them. CDR1 and CDR2 from the germline V gene are SGHRS and YFSETQ. The length of the CDR3 is 14 residues. The CDR3 nucleotides are TGCGCCAGCAGCTTCCCGGAGGGGGTTGGAGAGCAGTACTTC. Its translation: CASSFPEGVGEQYF. Drawing the rest from reference TRBV5-1 and TRBJ2-7, the complete variable domain is KAGVTQTPRYLIKTRGQQVTLSCSPISGHRSVSWYQQTPGQGLQFLFEYFSETQRNKGNFPGRFSGRQFSNSRSEMNVSTLELGDSALYLCASSFPEGVGEQYFGPGTRLTVT.

This clonotype was found a few times. V usage is TRBV29-1 and J usage is TRBJ1-1; 9 nucleotides align to TRBD1. Germline CDR1 and CDR2: SQVTM and ANQGSEA. This CDR3 comprises 13 residues. The ends lost 7 bases at V and 4 bases at J; junction bases unmatched: 7. The CDR3, as DNA: TGCAGCGCCAAACCGGGACAGGGCACTGAAGCTTTCTTT. Translating it yields CSAKPGQGTEAFF. The variable domain in full, with the rest retrieved from reference TRBV29-1 and TRBJ1-1, is SAVISQKPSRDICQRGTSLTIQCQVDSQVTMMFWYRQQPGQSLTLIATANQGSEATYESGFVIDKFPISRPNLTFSTLTVSNMSPEDSSIYLCSAKPGQGTEAFFGQGTRLTVV.

This clonotype has only a few counts. The chain couples TRBV20-1 to TRBJ1-1; weak D call: TRBD1 (6 bases). Per germline, CDR1 DFQATT and CDR2 SNEGSKA (reference sequence). There are 13 residues in the CDR3. V shed 6 bases and J shed 4 bases, with 15 bases lying between them. The CDR3 DNA reads TGCAGTGCGGAGGGGGGTGGGGGCACTGAAGCTTTCTTT. Translated, it gives CSAEGGGGTEAFF.

The table lists this clonotype with many counts. The chain recombines TRBV20-1 with TRBJ1-1; perhaps TRBD1 as D (6 bases). There are 15 residues in the CDR3. V was pared by 6 bases and J by 3 bases, with 20 bases between. Per the germline V gene, CDR1 is DFQATT and CDR2 is SNEGSKA (reference sequence). This chain's CDR3 is CSAREPGARDTEAFF. CDR3 DNA: TGCAGTGCCAGGGAGCCGGGGGCGCGAGACACTGAAGCTTTCTTT.

This clonotype has a count of ten or more. This chain's CDR3 is CASSYSSGLAGMSGELFF. The CDR3 bases are TGTGCCAGCAGTTACTCCTCGGGACTAGCGGGAATGAGCGGGGAGCTGTTTTTT. J is TRBJ2-2 and V is TRBV6-5; TRBD2 matches at 13 bases. V trimming: 0 bases; J trimming: 7 bases; junction bases outside the gene matches: 8. From germline, CDR1 is MNHEY and CDR2 SVGAGI. The CDR3 consists of 18 residues.

The V gene is TRBV15, the J gene TRBJ2-1; TRBD1 matches at 7 bases. The CDR3 contains 14 residues. Germline CDR1 is LNHNV and CDR2 is YYDKDF (reference sequence). V lost 4 bases and J lost 7; bases outside the gene matches: 7. The CDR3 reads CATSTWDRGNEQFF. CDR3 bases: TGTGCCACCAGCACTTGGGACAGAGGGAATGAGCAGTTCTTC.

This clonotype was counted only a few times. The chain uses TRBV29-1 and TRBJ2-5, with TRBD2 matching 8 bases. The CDR3 totals 14 residues. V was clipped by 1 base and J by 4 bases; unmatched bases: 5. Germline V gene data show CDR1 as SQVTM and CDR2 as ANQGSEA. Here the CDR3 reads CSVEVSGSRETQYF. Written as DNA, the CDR3 is TGCAGCGTTGAAGTCAGCGGGAGCCGAGAGACCCAGTACTTC.

The sample holds many counts of this clonotype. The chain is built from TRBV12-3 or TRBV12-4 and TRBJ1-2; 8 bases are a match to TRBD1. CDR3 size: 13 residues. V shed 8 bases and J 2 bases; nucleotides not matched to a gene: 4. The CDR3 sequence: CASHGTGNYGYTF. The CDR3 coding sequence is TGTGCCAGCCACGGGACAGGAAACTATGGCTACACCTTC.

This clonotype was recorded many times. CDR3 region: CASSSGRGKSNEKLFF. For the CDR3, the DNA is TGTGCCAGCAGCTCTGGACGGGGGAAGTCTAATGAAAAACTGTTTTTT. J is TRBJ1-4 and V is TRBV7-2, with D possibly TRBD1 on 5 matching bases. The CDR3 consists of 16 residues. Germline loops: CDR1 SGHTA, CDR2 FQGNSA. Between the trimmed V and J ends, which lost 4 bases and 3 bases, there was a span of 15 bases. Full variable domain (outside the CDR3, taken from reference TRBV7-2 and TRBJ1-4): GAGVSQSPSNKVTEKGKDVELRCDPISGHTALYWYRQSLGQGLEFLIYFQGNSAPDKSGLPSDRFSAERTGGSVSTLTIQRTQQEDSAVYLCASSSGRGKSNEKLFFGSGTQLSVL.

In its sample, this clonotype was seen a few times. The chain uses TRBV29-1 and TRBJ1-2; 7 bases match TRBD1. Germline V gene data show CDR1 as SQVTM and CDR2 as ANQGSEA. V shed 1 base and J 6 bases; nucleotides not matched to a gene: 2. The CDR3 loop spans 12 amino acids. The DNA of the CDR3 is TGCAGCGTTGAAGGAGGGGGCGATGGCTACACCTTC. Its translation is CSVEGGGDGYTF. Complete variable domain (other parts from reference TRBV29-1 and TRBJ1-2): SAVISQKPSRDICQRGTSLTIQCQVDSQVTMMFWYRQQPGQSLTLIATANQGSEATYESGFVIDKFPISRPNLTFSTLTVSNMSPEDSSIYLCSVEGGGDGYTFGSGTRLTVV.

The chain couples TRBV6-5 to TRBJ1-1; D is uncertain. The CDR3 runs 14 residues. Looked up from germline, CDR1 is MNHEY and CDR2 is SVGAGI. Trimming left V 5 bases short and J 0 bases short, with 10 bases between. The CDR3: CASSPRTMNTEAFF. The DNA of the CDR3 is TGTGCCAGCAGTCCCAGGACCATGAACACTGAAGCTTTCTTT.

This clonotype was detected a few times. This sequence joins TRBV3-1 and TRBJ1-3, with D perhaps matching TRBD1 (6 bases). Germline V gene sequence: CDR1 LGHDT, CDR2 YNNKEL (reference sequence). This CDR3 is 16 amino acids long. Trimming took 4 bases from V and 0 from J, leaving 13 bases between them. The CDR3 DNA is TGTGCCAGCAGCCCTAAAGGGGGGTTCTCTGGAAACACCATATATTTT. Translation gives CASSPKGGFSGNTIYF.

This clonotype has a count of ten or more. The V gene is TRBV2, the J gene TRBJ2-3; D unclear. Germline V gene lookup returns CDR1 SNHLY and CDR2 FYNNEI. The CDR3 has 15 amino acids. With 3 bases removed from V and 2 bases from J, the gap between germline ends came to 12 bases. The DNA of the CDR3 is TGTGCCAGCAGTGATCTTGCACAGTCCACAGATACGCAGTATTTT. It specifies CASSDLAQSTDTQYF.

The genes are TRBV30 and TRBJ2-7; TRBD1 matches 8 bases. The CDR3 covers 14 residues. With V trimmed by 1 base and J by 5 bases, 7 bases remained unmatched. Per germline, CDR1 GTSNPN and CDR2 SVGIG (reference sequence). The chain's CDR3 is CAWSGHRGINEQYF. CDR3 in DNA: TGTGCCTGGAGTGGTCACAGGGGGATAAACGAGCAGTACTTC. The complete variable domain, with remaining parts taken from reference TRBV30 and TRBJ2-7, reads SQTIHQWPATLVQPVGSPLSLECTVEGTSNPNLYWYRQAAGRGLQLLFYSVGIGQISSEVPQNLSASRPQDRQFILSSKKLLLSDSGFYLCAWSGHRGINEQYFGPGTRLTVT.

Points on this clonotype: A clone one base away is much larger, so this may be a read error. The chain's CDR3 is CASSLAENTIYF. CDR3 DNA sequence: TGTGCCAGCAGCTTAGCGGAAAACACCATATATTTT. This sequence joins TRBV7-2 and TRBJ1-3; no reliable D call. CDR1 is SGHTA, CDR2 FQGNSA, per germline. V lost 0 bases and J 6 bases, leaving 3 bases between the germline ends. The CDR3 is 12 residues long.

This clonotype was seen repeatedly, ten times or more. J is TRBJ1-2 and V is TRBV27, with D unclear. The CDR3 covers 14 residues. The V gene lost 3 bases and the J gene lost 8 bases, with 16 bases spanning the gap. The germline V gene encodes CDR1 MNHEY and CDR2 SMNVEV (reference sequence). The CDR3 DNA follows: TGTGCCAGCAGTTTCTCCGGGCCGAAGGCAGGCTACACCTTC. Translated: CASSFSGPKAGYTF.

This clonotype came up many times. This sequence joins TRBV12-3 or TRBV12-4 and TRBJ1-1, with 9 nucleotides matching TRBD1. J lost 6 bases, V lost 7 bases, and 6 bases had no gene match. This CDR3 contains 13 residues. The CDR3 here is CASTTGTGSEAFF. CDR3 sequence (DNA): TGTGCCAGCACCACCGGGACAGGGTCTGAAGCTTTCTTT.

This clonotype was seen only a few times. The J gene is TRBJ1-5, the V gene TRBV11-2; D is uncertain. This CDR3 is built from 13 residues. V lost 5 bases and J lost 3, with 8 bases in between. Germline assignment: CDR1 SGHAT and CDR2 FQNNGV. The CDR3 region is CASSPNTNQPQHF. The DNA for the CDR3 is TGTGCCAGCAGCCCCAACACCAATCAGCCCCAGCATTTT. The complete variable domain, with remaining parts taken from reference TRBV11-2 and TRBJ1-5, reads EAGVAQSPRYKIIEKRQSVAFWCNPISGHATLYWYQQILGQGPKLLIQFQNNGVVDDSQLPKDRFSAERLKGVDSTLKIQPAKLEDSAVYLCASSPNTNQPQHFGDGTRLSIL.

As to this clonotype: Given a much more abundant clone one base away, this may be a read error. The chain couples TRBV12-3 or TRBV12-4 to TRBJ2-3, with 10 bases lining up with TRBD2. The CDR3 loop spans 17 amino acids. The CDR3 nucleotides are TGTGGCAGCAGTTTTGGTAGCGGGAGGCCTAGCACAGATACGCAGTATTTT. Its protein is CGSSFGSGRPSTDTQYF.

The chain combines TRBV12-3 or TRBV12-4 with TRBJ2-3; 7 nucleotides match TRBD1. CDR3 length: 15 residues. Unmatched junction bases numbered 7, after V lost 6 bases and J lost 1 base. The CDR3 reads CASSPPGTGTDTQYF. The CDR3 nucleotides are TGTGCCAGCAGCCCCCCCGGGACAGGCACAGATACGCAGTATTTT.

This clonotype was observed a handful of times. The chain has TRBV6-6 and TRBJ2-1; maybe TRBD2 (6 bases). The germline V and J ends were trimmed by 6 bases and 8 bases, with 17 bases remaining between them. Per the germline V gene, CDR1 is MNHNY and CDR2 is SVGAGI (reference sequence). The CDR3 consists of 14 residues. The CDR3 protein is CASRPGTGDHEQFF. The DNA of the CDR3 is TGTGCCAGCAGGCCCGGGACGGGGGACCATGAGCAGTTCTTC.

This clonotype was seen ten or more times. The chain joins TRBV6-6 to TRBJ1-4, with D possibly being TRBD1 (5 bases). The ends were cut back, 6 bases at V and 0 bases at J, with 11 bases in the middle. CDR1 MNHNY and CDR2 SVGAGI come from the germline V gene (reference sequence). The length of the CDR3 is 15 residues. CDR3 nucleotides: TGTGCCAGCAGCACGCAGGGAGCAACTAATGAAAAACTGTTTTTT. It yields the protein CASSTQGATNEKLFF.

Many counts were recorded for this clonotype. This chain joins TRBV5-1 and TRBJ1-1; D not certain. V was shortened by 0 bases and J by 0 bases, with 9 bases between the two germline ends. This CDR3 comprises 15 residues. Per germline, CDR1 SGHRS and CDR2 YFSETQ. CDR3: CASSLEPIMNTEAFF. CDR3 DNA: TGCGCCAGCAGCTTGGAACCGATCATGAACACTGAAGCTTTCTTT.

The chain uses TRBV7-9 and TRBJ1-4; D is unresolved. The CDR3 has 14 residues. Germline V gives CDR1 SEHNR, CDR2 FQNEAQ (reference sequence). Trimming left V 5 bases short and J 4 bases short, with 11 bases between. As DNA, the CDR3 is TGTGCCAGCAGCCAAGCCCAGTTTAATGAAAAACTGTTTTTT. Translation gives CASSQAQFNEKLFF.

This clonotype was seen repeatedly, ten times or more. The CDR3 is CASSDSGVSYNEQFF. CDR3 nucleotide sequence: TGTGCCAGCAGTGATAGCGGGGTCTCCTACAATGAGCAGTTCTTC. The chain links TRBV2 to TRBJ2-1; TRBD2 aligns across 8 bases. CDR1 and CDR2 from the germline V gene are SNHLY and FYNNEI. The CDR3 extends over 15 amino acids. J lost 0 bases, V lost 3 bases, and 1 base had no gene match.

This clonotype was seen at least ten times. The chain combines TRBV9 with TRBJ2-1, with TRBD2 identical over 7 bases. V trimming: 6 bases; J trimming: 4 bases; junction bases outside the gene matches: 7. Germline V gene data show CDR1 as SGDLS and CDR2 as YYNGEE. The CDR3 runs 14 residues. The CDR3 DNA is TGTGCCAGCACCTCGACTAGCAGTTACAATGAGCAGTTCTTC. Encoded protein: CASTSTSSYNEQFF.

There are many counts of this clonotype. The rearrangement links TRBV5-5 to TRBJ1-5; TRBD1 is a possible D gene (6 bases). This CDR3 contains 14 residues. The V end was cut by 4 bases, the J end by 1 base, with 9 bases between. Germline CDR1 SGHKS, CDR2 YYEKEE (reference sequence). CDR3 residues: CASSMDSSNQPQHF. CDR3 bases: TGTGCCAGCAGCATGGACAGCAGCAATCAGCCCCAGCATTTT.

At least ten counts were recorded for this clonotype. This rearrangement joins TRBV29-1 to TRBJ2-3, with no clear D. From germline, CDR1 is SQVTM and CDR2 ANQGSEA. V was pared by 5 bases and J by 1 base, with 7 bases between. CDR3 length: 12 amino acids. The CDR3, as DNA: TGCAGCGTTATGAGCGGCACAGATACGCAGTATTTT. Its translation is CSVMSGTDTQYF.

There are a few counts of this clonotype. This chain uses TRBV10-3 with TRBJ1-3; D perhaps matches TRBD1 (5 bases). The CDR3 contains 13 residues. Looked up from germline, CDR1 is ENHRY and CDR2 is SYGVKD. Trimming removed 11 bases at V and 0 bases at J, with 11 bases between. CDR3: CAGRANSGNTIYF. CDR3 DNA: TGTGCCGGCAGGGCTAACTCTGGAAACACCATATATTTT.

There are a few counts of this clonotype. The chain carries TRBV29-1 and TRBJ2-7; D is unclear. Trimming removed 6 bases at V and 6 bases at J, with 12 bases between. Germline CDR1 is SQVTM and CDR2 is ANQGSEA. The CDR3 totals 11 residues. CDR3 nucleotides: TGCAGCGTCGAATATAAAGGCGAGCAGTACTTC. As protein: CSVEYKGEQYF.

This sequence joins TRBV12-3 or TRBV12-4 and TRBJ2-7; TRBD1 matches 7 bases. J gave up 2 bases and V 5 bases, and 6 bases lay outside the gene matches. The CDR3 runs 14 residues. The CDR3: CASSLQGTPYEQYF. The CDR3 bases are TGTGCCAGCAGTCTACAGGGGACCCCCTACGAGCAGTACTTC.